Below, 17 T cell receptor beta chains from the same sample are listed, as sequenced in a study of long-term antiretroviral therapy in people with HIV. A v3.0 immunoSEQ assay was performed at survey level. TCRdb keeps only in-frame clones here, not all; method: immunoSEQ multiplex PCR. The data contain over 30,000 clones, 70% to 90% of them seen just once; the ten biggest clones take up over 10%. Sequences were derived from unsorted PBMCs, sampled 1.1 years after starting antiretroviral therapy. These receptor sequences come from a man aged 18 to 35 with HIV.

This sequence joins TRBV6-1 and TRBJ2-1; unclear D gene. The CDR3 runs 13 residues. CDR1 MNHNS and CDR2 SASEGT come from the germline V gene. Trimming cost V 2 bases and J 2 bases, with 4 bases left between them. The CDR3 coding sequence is TGTGCCAGCAGTGAATGGACCTACAATGAGCAGTTCTTC. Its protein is CASSEWTYNEQFF.

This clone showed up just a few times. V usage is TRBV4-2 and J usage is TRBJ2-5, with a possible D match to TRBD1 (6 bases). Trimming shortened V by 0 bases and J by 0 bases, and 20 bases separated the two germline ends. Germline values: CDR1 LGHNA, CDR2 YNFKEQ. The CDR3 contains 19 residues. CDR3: CASSQEKLHRGGHQETQYF. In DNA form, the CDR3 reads TGTGCCAGCAGCCAAGAGAAGCTACACCGTGGGGGCCACCAAGAGACCCAGTACTTC.

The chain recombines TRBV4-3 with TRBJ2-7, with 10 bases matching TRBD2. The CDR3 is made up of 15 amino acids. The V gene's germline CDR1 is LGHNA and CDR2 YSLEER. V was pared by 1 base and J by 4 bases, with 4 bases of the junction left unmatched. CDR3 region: CASSQGIAGGYEQYF. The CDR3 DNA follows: TGCGCCAGCAGCCAAGGAATAGCGGGAGGATACGAGCAGTACTTC.

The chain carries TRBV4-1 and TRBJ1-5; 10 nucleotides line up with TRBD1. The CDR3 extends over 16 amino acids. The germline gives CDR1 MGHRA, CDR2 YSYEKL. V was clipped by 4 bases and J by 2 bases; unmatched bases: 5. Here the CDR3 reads CASSPIGTGGNQPQHF. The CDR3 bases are TGCGCCAGCAGCCCGATCGGGACAGGGGGCAATCAGCCCCAGCATTTT.

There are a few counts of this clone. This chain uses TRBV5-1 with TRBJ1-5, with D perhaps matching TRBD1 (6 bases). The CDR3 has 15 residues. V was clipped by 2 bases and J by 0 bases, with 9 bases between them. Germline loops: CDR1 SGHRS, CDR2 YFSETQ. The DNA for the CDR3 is TGCGCCAGCAGCTTACAGGGTAATAGCAATCAGCCCCAGCATTTT. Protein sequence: CASSLQGNSNQPQHF.

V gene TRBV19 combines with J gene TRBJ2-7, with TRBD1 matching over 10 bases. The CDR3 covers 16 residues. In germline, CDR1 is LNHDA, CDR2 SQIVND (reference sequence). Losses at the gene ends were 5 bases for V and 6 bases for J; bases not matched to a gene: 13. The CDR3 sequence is CASSRQGAPSQGEQYF. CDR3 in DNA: TGTGCCAGTAGTCGACAGGGGGCACCCTCCCAGGGCGAGCAGTACTTC.

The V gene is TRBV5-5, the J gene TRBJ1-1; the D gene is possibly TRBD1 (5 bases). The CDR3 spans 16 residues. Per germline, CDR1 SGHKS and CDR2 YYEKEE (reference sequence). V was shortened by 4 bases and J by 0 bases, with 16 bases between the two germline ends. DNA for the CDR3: TGTGCCAGCAGCATAAGACAGTCTCCCATGAACACTGAAGCTTTCTTT. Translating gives CASSIRQSPMNTEAFF.

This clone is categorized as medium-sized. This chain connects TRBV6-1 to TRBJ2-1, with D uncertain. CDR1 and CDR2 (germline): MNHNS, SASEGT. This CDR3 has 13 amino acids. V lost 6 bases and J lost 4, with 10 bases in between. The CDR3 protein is CASSPDQYNEQFF. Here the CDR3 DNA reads TGTGCCAGCAGCCCTGACCAGTACAATGAGCAGTTCTTC.

CDR3 sequence (DNA): TGTGCCAGCAGCGGGACAGGAGTCAATTCACCCCTCCACTTT. It encodes CASSGTGVNSPLHF. J is TRBJ1-6 and V is TRBV9, with 7 bases identical to TRBD1. This CDR3 has 14 amino acids. V gave up 3 bases and J gave up 7 bases; unmatched junction bases: 4. CDR1 and CDR2 from the germline V gene are SGDLS and YYNGEE.

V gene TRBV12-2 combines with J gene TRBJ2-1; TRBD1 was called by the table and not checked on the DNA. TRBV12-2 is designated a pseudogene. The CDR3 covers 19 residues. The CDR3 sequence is CASRLFPGQGSVSYNEQFF. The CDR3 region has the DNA TGTGCAAGTCGCTTGTTTCCCGGACAGGGGTCTGTCTCCTACAATGAGCAGTTCTTC.

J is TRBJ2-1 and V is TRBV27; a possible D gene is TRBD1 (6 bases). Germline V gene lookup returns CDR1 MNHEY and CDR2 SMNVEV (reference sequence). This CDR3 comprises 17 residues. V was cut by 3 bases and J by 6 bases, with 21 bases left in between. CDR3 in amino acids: CASSFRFVGQGSNEQFF. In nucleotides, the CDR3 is TGTGCCAGCAGTTTCCGGTTTGTGGGACAAGGCTCCAATGAGCAGTTCTTC.

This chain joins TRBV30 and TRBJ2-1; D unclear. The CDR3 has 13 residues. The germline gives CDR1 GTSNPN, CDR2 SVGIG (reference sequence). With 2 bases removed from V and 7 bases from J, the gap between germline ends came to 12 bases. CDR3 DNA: TGTGCCTGGAGTAAAATGGTTAGAAATGAGCAGTTCTTC. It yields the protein CAWSKMVRNEQFF.

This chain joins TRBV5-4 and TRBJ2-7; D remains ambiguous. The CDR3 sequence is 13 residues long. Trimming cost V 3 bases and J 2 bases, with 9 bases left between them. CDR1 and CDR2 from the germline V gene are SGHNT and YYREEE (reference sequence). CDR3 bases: TGTGCCAGCAGCTGGCGTGGGGCCTACGAGCAGTACTTC. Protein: CASSWRGAYEQYF.

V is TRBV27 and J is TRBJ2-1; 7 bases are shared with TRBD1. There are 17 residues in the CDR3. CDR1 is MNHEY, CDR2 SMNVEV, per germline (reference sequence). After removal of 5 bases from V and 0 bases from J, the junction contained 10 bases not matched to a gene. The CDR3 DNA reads TGTGCCAGCAGTCCGACCTATGCAGGGGGCTCCTACAATGAGCAGTTCTTC. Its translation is CASSPTYAGGSYNEQFF.

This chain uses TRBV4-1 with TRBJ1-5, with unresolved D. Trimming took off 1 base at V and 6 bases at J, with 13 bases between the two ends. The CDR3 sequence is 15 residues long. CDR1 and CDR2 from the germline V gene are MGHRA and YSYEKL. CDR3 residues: CASSQVGVGRQPQHF. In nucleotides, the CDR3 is TGCGCCAGCAGCCAAGTTGGCGTAGGTCGTCAGCCCCAGCATTTT.

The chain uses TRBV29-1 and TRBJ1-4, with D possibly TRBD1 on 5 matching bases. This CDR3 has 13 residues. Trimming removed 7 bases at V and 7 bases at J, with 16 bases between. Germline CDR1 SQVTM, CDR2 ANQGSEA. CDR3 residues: CSGARGTGEKLFF. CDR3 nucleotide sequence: TGCAGCGGGGCTAGGGGTACGGGTGAAAAACTGTTTTTT.

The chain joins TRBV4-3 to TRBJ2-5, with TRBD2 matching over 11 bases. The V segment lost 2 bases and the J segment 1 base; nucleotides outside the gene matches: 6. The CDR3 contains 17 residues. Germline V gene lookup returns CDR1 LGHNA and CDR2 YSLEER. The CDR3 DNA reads TGCGCCAGCAGCCAATCCCAACTAGCGGGGGCCCAAGAGACCCAGTACTTC. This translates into CASSQSQLAGAQETQYF.